The TCR beta chain under discussion was sequenced for a study of T cells in women clearing cervical HPV infection. The overall study: Controls' single incident HPV16 infection cleared within 12 months without precancer. Controls gave blood once infection was undetectable; cases at lesion identification. Study observations and caveats: Cases carried less TRBV6-7 than controls: roughly 0.12% versus 0.17%. CIN3+ cases had significantly higher TCR richness than controls; evenness did not differ.

The CDR3 runs 16 residues. Per the germline V gene, CDR1 is KGHSH and CDR2 is LQKENI. Trimming stripped 3 bases from V and 2 bases from J, with 11 bases between. TCRdb's copy holds only in-frame clones and misses some; the assay was immunoSEQ multiplex PCR. The specimen's table records about 20,000 clones. As regards this clone: What it binds is unknown. The read stops 3 residues short of the end of the CDR3; the missing end is completed from the germline J gene.

The clonotype originates from a woman aged 18 to 75 with a cervical HPV16 infection that either progressed to CIN3+ or cleared (not recorded which). V and J are TRBV18 and TRBJ2-6; D uncertain. The sequenced material came from blood buffy coat. The DNA read from the CDR3 is TGTGCCAGCTCACCCCTGAGCTTCCCTGGGGCCAACGTC. Protein sequence: CASSPLSFPGANV. The entire CDR3 protein is CASSPLSFPGANVLTF.